The rows below give T cell receptor beta chains drawn from one sample of a study of shared clonotypes between healthy human individuals. This table comes from immunoSEQ multiplex PCR, and its TCRdb copy is limited to in-frame clones, with some not included. The data hold 2 million to 2.5 million clones, with 93% observed a single time. Input material: naive CD4+ T cells from PBMCs. The receptors originated from a man in his late teens or twenties in good health. Some clones in this sample may be carry-over from other donors' samples. CDR3s include the opening cysteine and the closing phenylalanine or tryptophan. The D gene is left open where the match is weak. Expanded clones get a size class; other rows say once, few or many, or leave the size out.

D,J,V,size,DNA,CDR3
TRBD2,TRBJ2-7,TRBV15,NA,TGTGCCACCAGCAGAGGGACTAGCGGGACCTACGAGCAGTACTTC,CATSRGTSGTYEQYF
NA,TRBJ1-5,TRBV4-3,NA,TGCGCCAGCAGCCAAGATGCCTTCCGGGCCTCAGGGTATCAGCCCCAGCATTTT,CASSQDAFRASGYQPQHF
TRBD2,TRBJ2-7,TRBV5-1,once,TGCGCCAGCAGCTCGACCGGGACTAACTACGAGCAGTACTTC,CASSSTGTNYEQYF
NA,TRBJ2-3,TRBV9,NA,TGTGCCAGCAGTAGGAGGGCCGACACAGATACGCAGTATTTT,CASSRRADTDTQYF
NA,TRBJ1-6,TRBV6-6,NA,TGTGCCAGCAGTACGGACTCCTCCCTACCCCTCCACTTT,CASSTDSSLPLHF
NA,TRBJ1-2,TRBV7-6,NA,TGTGCCAGCAGCCTCCCAGGCGGAGTTAATAATACCTTC,CASSLPGGVNNTF
TRBD1,TRBJ2-7,TRBV7-8,NA,TGTGCCAGCAGCTTAGGGTTTAGGAGAGGGGGCAGCGAGCAGTACTTC,CASSLGFRRGGSEQYF
NA,TRBJ1-4,TRBV6-1,NA,TGTGCCAGCAGGAGGGCCCCTAATGAAAAACTGTTTTTT,CASRRAPNEKLFF
TRBD1,TRBJ2-7,TRBV5-1,NA,TGCGCCAGCAGCCCGGGACAGGGGGACAGGGAGCAGTACTTC,CASSPGQGDREQYF
NA,TRBJ1-4,TRBV5-1,few,TGCGCCAGCAGCTACGGAACAACTAATGAAAAACTGTTTTTT,CASSYGTTNEKLFF
NA,TRBJ1-1,TRBV18,few,TGTGCCAGCTCACCACCAGGGAACACTGAAGCTTTCTTT,CASSPPGNTEAFF
NA,TRBJ1-6,TRBV28,NA,TGTGCCAGCAGGGACATCTCTAATTCACCCCTCCACTTT,CASRDISNSPLHF
TRBD2,TRBJ2-1,TRBV10-1,NA,TGCGCCAGCAGGCGGAGCGGGAGGCCGATGTTGAATGAGCAGTTCTTC,CASRRSGRPMLNEQFF
NA,TRBJ1-1,TRBV7-3,NA,TGTGCCAGCAGCTTAGTGGGGCCGAACACTGAAGCTTTCTTT,CASSLVGPNTEAFF
NA,TRBJ1-5,TRBV30,NA,TGTGCCTGGAGTTTGGGGGGCGGCCAGCCCCAGCATTTT,CAWSLGGGQPQHF
TRBD2,TRBJ2-2,TRBV25-1,NA,TGTGCCAGCAGCCGGGGGGGGGCGCACACCGGGGAGCTGTTTTTT,CASSRGGAHTGELFF
TRBD2,TRBJ2-1,TRBV19,once,TGTGCCAGCCAGGGACTAGCGGGAGCAGAGGAGCAGTTCTTC,CASQGLAGAEEQFF
TRBD2,TRBJ2-7,TRBV6-1,NA,TGTGCCAGCAGTAGTCGACATAGCGGGTCCTACGAGCAGTACTTC,CASSSRHSGSYEQYF
TRBD1,TRBJ1-2,TRBV6-6,NA,TGTGCCAGCAGCTGGACAGGGAACTATGGCTACACCTTC,CASSWTGNYGYTF
NA,TRBJ2-4,TRBV9,NA,TGTGCCAGCAGCGCGGGCTCTCGGGACATTCAGTACTTC,CASSAGSRDIQYF
NA,TRBJ1-2,TRBV7-6,NA,TGTGCCAGCAGCTTAGGCCAAACAGGGTTAAGTGGCTACACCTTC,CASSLGQTGLSGYTF